This is a list of T cell receptor beta chains from one sample in a study of blood T cell repertoires in COVID-19. Sequencing was performed with immunoSEQ multiplex PCR; in TCRdb, only in-frame clones are kept and a portion is missing. There are roughly 300,000 clones in the sample; about 84% occur only once, and 1.5% to 2% lies in the top ten. The source material was peripheral blood. The source is a woman aged 45-65 years with acute or convalescent COVID-19. Both conserved end residues are part of each CDR3.

v_gene | CDR3aa
TRBV6-5 | CASSTGDGANVLTF
TRBV6-5 | CASTRDRTNTEAFF
TRBV7-8 | CASSRRDTSSYEQYF
TRBV12-3/TRBV12-4 | CASRTGMNTEAFF
TRBV3-1/TRBV3-2 | CASSQDVTGIALHF
TRBV24-1 | CATSDPRKRNQETQYF
TRBV4-2 | CASSQESVGSGAFF
TRBV5-6 | CASSLFRGFDQPQHF
TRBV12-3/TRBV12-4 | CASRLADTQYF
TRBV11-2 | CASSLERGEQFF
TRBV4-2 | CASSETGTGATNEKLFF
TRBV28 | CASINSGTRAGYTF
TRBV10-3 | CAISVDRESNEKLFF
TRBV24-1 | CATSDPGGGGETQYF
TRBV2 | CASSVGYQPQHF
TRBV29-1 | CSLDSGSYNEQFF
TRBV27 | CASRPSSGANYGYTF
TRBV3-1/TRBV3-2 | CASSQREGTDTQYF
TRBV2 | CASRRPSGAGELFF
TRBV12-3/TRBV12-4 | CASRSGSYNEQFF
TRBV30 | CAWSVAGGWDTEAFF
TRBV15 | CATSRDRGGIEQYF
TRBV9 | CASSGGSGRSTGELFF
TRBV3-1/TRBV3-2 | CASSQESSFSGANVLTF
TRBV29-1 | CSVGEVLNTEAFF
TRBV21-1 | CASSATNQPQHF
TRBV7-8 | CASSSLGDSPLHF
TRBV2 | CASSRVGEQFF
TRBV3-1/TRBV3-2 | CASSQGTSATYEQYF
TRBV20-1 | CSASRGAGEAFF
TRBV18 | CASSLDQAYEQYF
TRBV19 | CASSARTGGYTF
TRBV5-1 | CASSSWTGVGETQYF
TRBV7-2 | CASSLEVGADTQYF
TRBV18 | CASSSPTGQNTEAFF
TRBV5-4 | CASSFGSSGVQETQYF